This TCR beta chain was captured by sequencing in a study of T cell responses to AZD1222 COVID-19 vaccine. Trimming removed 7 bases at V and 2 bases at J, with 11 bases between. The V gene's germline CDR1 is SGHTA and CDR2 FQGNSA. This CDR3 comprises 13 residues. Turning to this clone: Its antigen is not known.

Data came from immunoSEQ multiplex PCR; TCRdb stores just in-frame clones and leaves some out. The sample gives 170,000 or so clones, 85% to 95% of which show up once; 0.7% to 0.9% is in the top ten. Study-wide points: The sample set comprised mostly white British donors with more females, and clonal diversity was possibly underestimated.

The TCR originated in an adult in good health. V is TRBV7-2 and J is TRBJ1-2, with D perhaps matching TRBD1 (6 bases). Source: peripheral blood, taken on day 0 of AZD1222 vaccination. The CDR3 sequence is CASNTQGNYGYTF. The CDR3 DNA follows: TGTGCCAGCAACACCCAGGGGAACTATGGCTACACCTTC.